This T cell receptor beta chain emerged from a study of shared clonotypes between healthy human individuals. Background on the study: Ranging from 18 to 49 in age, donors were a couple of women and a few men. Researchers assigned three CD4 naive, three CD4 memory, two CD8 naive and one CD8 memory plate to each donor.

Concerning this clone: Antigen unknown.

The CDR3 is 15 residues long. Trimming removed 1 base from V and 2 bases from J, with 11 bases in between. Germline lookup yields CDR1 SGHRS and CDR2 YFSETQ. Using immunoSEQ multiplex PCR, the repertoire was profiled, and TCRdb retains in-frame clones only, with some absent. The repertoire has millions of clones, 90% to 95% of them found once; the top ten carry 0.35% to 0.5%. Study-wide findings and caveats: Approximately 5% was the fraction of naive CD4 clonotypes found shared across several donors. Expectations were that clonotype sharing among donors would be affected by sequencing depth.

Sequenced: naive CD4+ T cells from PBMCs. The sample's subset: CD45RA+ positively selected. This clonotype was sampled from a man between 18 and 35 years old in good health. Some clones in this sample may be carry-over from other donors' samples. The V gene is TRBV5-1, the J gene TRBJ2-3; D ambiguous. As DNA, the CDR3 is TGCGCCAGCAGCTTGATCGGCAGGTACACAGATACGCAGTATTTT. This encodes CASSLIGRYTDTQYF. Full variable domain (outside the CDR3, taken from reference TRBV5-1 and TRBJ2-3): KAGVTQTPRYLIKTRGQQVTLSCSPISGHRSVSWYQQTPGQGLQFLFEYFSETQRNKGNFPGRFSGRQFSNSRSEMNVSTLELGDSALYLCASSLIGRYTDTQYFGPGTRLTVL.